One sample yielded the 27 T cell receptor beta chains listed below, sequenced in a study of quantifying T cell responses using KT2 cells. Turning to the study itself: Reverse transcription used primers in the TCR alpha and beta constant regions.

The cDNA 3' end received a ligated oligonucleotide with a UMI. The first PCR ran approximately 4 cycles with an equimolar RC1.1 and RC1.2 beta primer mix. TCRdb used MiXCR to reprocess the UMI-ligation and nested PCR reads, holding one entry per CDR3 protein. Counted here are roughly 50,000 distinct CDR3 sequences, roughly an eighth occurring once; the ten biggest clones make up about 9.5%. The sample consisted of PBMCs spiked with cells of the T cell clone KT2. Receptor source: a human donor.

Many counts were recorded for this clonotype. The J gene is TRBJ2-3, the V gene TRBV11-3, with D unclear. V was pared by 0 bases and J by 2 bases, with 9 bases between. Germline CDR1 is SGHNT and CDR2 is YENEEA. This CDR3 region has 15 residues. This CDR3 reads CASSLEAGPTDTQYF. The CDR3 DNA follows: TGTGCCAGCAGCTTAGAGGCAGGACCCACAGATACGCAGTATTTT.

The sample holds many counts of this clonotype. The chain has TRBV6-2 or TRBV6-3 and TRBJ2-3; either TRBD1 or TRBD2 may supply D (5 bases each). With 2 bases removed from V and 4 bases from J, the gap between germline ends came to 19 bases. Germline CDR1 MNHEY, CDR2 SVGEGT. The CDR3 length is 17 residues. CDR3 sequence reads: CASSYRAGTQKADTQYF. The CDR3 bases are TGTGCCAGCAGTTACCGGGCCGGGACGCAGAAGGCAGATACGCAGTATTTT.

The chain has TRBV12-3 or TRBV12-4 and TRBJ1-1; D ambiguous. This CDR3 has 13 residues. V was trimmed by 8 bases and J by 4 bases, leaving 14 bases between them. CDR3 in DNA: TGTGCCAGCTGCAAGGCGCTTAGCACTGAAGCTTTCTTT. Translation: CASCKALSTEAFF.

The chain combines TRBV2 with TRBJ2-1; 15 bases match TRBD2. This CDR3 region has 17 residues. The trim removed 2 bases at V and 10 bases at J, leaving 9 bases unmatched. Germline CDR1 and CDR2: SNHLY and FYNNEI. The CDR3 sequence: CASSEHRTSGGAGEQFF. CDR3 DNA sequence: TGTGCCAGCAGTGAACACAGGACTAGCGGGGGGGCTGGGGAGCAGTTCTTC.

This clonotype has only a few counts. J is TRBJ2-3 and V is TRBV12-3 or TRBV12-4; D perhaps matches TRBD2 (6 bases). CDR3 length equals 14 residues. Trimming took 3 bases from V and 5 from J, leaving 12 bases between them. The CDR3 region has the DNA TGTGCCAGCAGTTTGCGGACTATCGGAGATACGCAGTATTTT. Its translation is CASSLRTIGDTQYF.

This clonotype occurred a few times. CDR3 sequence reads: CASSAQLGGAADTQYF. The CDR3 DNA reads as TGTGCCAGCTCAGCTCAACTCGGGGGGGCCGCAGATACGCAGTATTTT. The chain is built from TRBV18 and TRBJ2-3; 8 bases match TRBD2. V shed 5 bases, J shed 4 bases, and the junction held 11 bases outside the gene matches. Germline-derived CDR1 and CDR2 are KGHSH and LQKENI. The CDR3 totals 16 residues.

CDR3 loop: CASSLRTGTYSPLHF. In DNA form, the CDR3 reads TGTGCCAGCAGTTTAAGGACAGGGACATATTCACCCCTCCACTTT. V gene TRBV12-3 or TRBV12-4 combines with J gene TRBJ1-6; 8 bases align to TRBD1. The ends lost 2 bases at V and 8 bases at J; junction bases unmatched: 5. The CDR3 runs to 15 residues.

Only a few counts were recorded for this clonotype. V gene TRBV7-2 combines with J gene TRBJ2-1; possibly TRBD1 for D (6 bases). The CDR3 is 15 residues long. Deletions cut 5 bases from V and 7 bases from J, with 18 bases between. Germline V CDR1 and CDR2: SGHTA, FQGNSA. The CDR3 here is CASSNYRDTWNEQFF. The DNA of the CDR3 is TGTGCCAGCAGCAATTACCGGGACACATGGAATGAGCAGTTCTTC.

Ten or more counts support this clonotype. The chain joins TRBV5-1 to TRBJ1-2; maybe TRBD1 (5 bases). The CDR3 is 15 residues long. CDR1 SGHRS and CDR2 YFSETQ come from the germline V gene. V was pared by 0 bases and J by 6 bases, with 15 bases between. CDR3 DNA sequence: TGCGCCAGCAGCTTGGACGGCGGGGAACAGGATGGCTACACCTTC. Encoded protein: CASSLDGGEQDGYTF.

The chain employs TRBV7-2 and TRBJ2-5; 9 bases fit TRBD2. The CDR3 is 14 residues long. CDR1 is SGHTA and CDR2 is FQGNSA in the germline V gene. Trimming cost V 5 bases and J 5 bases; bases outside gene matches: 6. The CDR3 protein is CASSTRTSVETQYF. The CDR3 region has the DNA TGTGCCAGCAGCACCCGGACTAGCGTGGAGACCCAGTACTTC.

Only a few counts were recorded for this clonotype. The chain employs TRBV6-6 and TRBJ2-5; D is possibly TRBD2 (6 bases). The V and J ends lost 10 bases and 3 bases respectively, with 15 bases between them. There are 13 residues in the CDR3. Germline V gives CDR1 MNHNY, CDR2 SVGAGI (reference sequence). CDR3 nucleotides: TGTGCCATTCGAGAACTAGCAGAAGAGACCCAGTACTTC. This sequence encodes CAIRELAEETQYF.

This chain connects TRBV6-2 or TRBV6-3 to TRBJ1-4, with D uncertain. Trimming pared 2 bases from V and 5 bases from J, leaving 12 bases between. Germline V gives CDR1 MNHEY, CDR2 SVGEGT. This CDR3 spans 15 amino acids. The CDR3, as DNA: TGTGCCAGCAGTTACGGCGGTCAGTCGAATGAAAAACTGTTTTTT. Its translation is CASSYGGQSNEKLFF.

This clonotype turned up a few times. The chain carries TRBV4-3 and TRBJ2-5; D not resolved. CDR3 size: 13 residues. In germline, CDR1 is LGHNA, CDR2 YSLEER. The ends were cut back, 0 bases at V and 5 bases at J, with 7 bases in the middle. The CDR3 DNA is TGCGCCAGCAGCCAAGAAACTGGGGAGACCCAGTACTTC. Protein: CASSQETGETQYF.

J is TRBJ2-3 and V is TRBV28, with 10 nucleotides matching TRBD2. Germline CDR1 and CDR2: MDHEN and SYDVKM. V gave up 6 bases and J gave up 3 bases; unmatched junction bases: 9. The CDR3 spans 16 residues. In DNA, the CDR3 is TGTGCCAGCAGGCTAGCGGGAGAGGGGTGGACAGATACGCAGTATTTT. Protein sequence: CASRLAGEGWTDTQYF.

Only a few counts were recorded for this clonotype. V gene TRBV12-3 or TRBV12-4 combines with J gene TRBJ2-3, with TRBD2 matching 7 bases. The ends lost 3 bases at V and 2 bases at J; junction bases unmatched: 2. The CDR3 spans 14 residues. This CDR3 is CASSFGTTTDTQYF. For the CDR3, the DNA is TGTGCCAGCAGTTTTGGGACTACCACAGATACGCAGTATTTT.

This clonotype appeared a few times. This chain connects TRBV3-1 to TRBJ2-7, with D possibly TRBD2 on 5 matching bases. The V and J ends lost 1 base and 5 bases respectively, with 9 bases between them. Germline V gives CDR1 LGHDT, CDR2 YNNKEL (reference sequence). The CDR3 spans 13 residues. The CDR3 DNA sequence: TGTGCCAGCAGCCAAGTTGAGGGCCACGAGCAGTACTTC. Translating it yields CASSQVEGHEQYF.

This clonotype has a handful of counts. The chain links TRBV27 to TRBJ2-7, with TRBD2 matching 11 bases. The CDR3 extends over 14 amino acids. Germline lookup yields CDR1 MNHEY and CDR2 SMNVEV (reference sequence). V dropped 5 bases and J dropped 5; count of bases not matched to a gene: 5. CDR3 residues: CASSTSGSLNEQYF. In DNA form, the CDR3 reads TGTGCCAGCAGTACTAGCGGGAGTTTGAACGAGCAGTACTTC.

This clonotype appeared a few times. This chain connects TRBV12-3 or TRBV12-4 to TRBJ1-2; a possible D gene is TRBD1 (5 bases). With 6 bases removed from V and 1 base from J, the gap between germline ends came to 9 bases. The CDR3 extends over 13 amino acids. Here the CDR3 reads CASRGGGNYGYTF. CDR3 nucleotides: TGTGCCAGCAGGGGGGGTGGTAACTATGGCTACACCTTC.

The chain uses TRBV20-1 and TRBJ1-2; 9 bases fit TRBD1. Germline CDR1 reads DFQATT; CDR2 reads SNEGSKA (reference sequence). V gave up 1 base and J gave up 6 bases; unmatched junction bases: 6. The CDR3 has 14 amino acids. CDR3 nucleotides: TGCAGTGCTAGAGTACTACAGGGGGCTGATGGCTACACCTTC. It yields the protein CSARVLQGADGYTF.

Many counts were recorded for this clonotype. This sequence joins TRBV6-2 or TRBV6-3 and TRBJ2-5, with TRBD1 identical over 7 bases. CDR3 size: 14 residues. V shed 6 bases and J 3 bases; nucleotides not matched to a gene: 7. Germline V CDR1 and CDR2: MNHEY, SVGEGT. The CDR3 nucleotides are TGTGCCAGCAGGCCGAGGGACAGTAAAGAGACCCAGTACTTC. The encoded protein is CASRPRDSKETQYF.

This clonotype has just a few counts. The chain uses TRBV10-1 and TRBJ2-3; 9 nucleotides line up with TRBD2. Germline V gene lookup returns CDR1 WNHNN and CDR2 SYGVQD (reference sequence). Unmatched junction bases numbered 3, after V lost 0 bases and J lost 5 bases. The CDR3 covers 15 residues. CDR3 coding DNA: TGCGCCAGCAGTGAGTCTAGCGGGGGTAGAGATACGCAGTATTTT. Encoded protein: CASSESSGGRDTQYF.

The rearrangement uses TRBV4-2 and TRBJ2-2; 7 nucleotides agree with TRBD1. V shed 4 bases, J shed 6 bases, and the junction held 11 bases outside the gene matches. Germline V gene data show CDR1 as LGHNA and CDR2 as YNFKEQ. This CDR3 has 16 amino acids. CDR3 bases: TGTGCCAGCAGCCTATCCCGGACAGGTTGGGCCGGGGAGCTGTTTTTT. It codes for CASSLSRTGWAGELFF.

This clonotype came up a few times. The rearrangement uses TRBV20-1 and TRBJ2-1; D might be TRBD2 (5 bases). The germline V gene has CDR1 DFQATT and CDR2 SNEGSKA (reference sequence). The CDR3 is 14 residues long. V shed 6 bases and J shed 2 bases, with 14 bases lying between them. The CDR3 region has the DNA TGCAGTGCCCCTTCTAGCTTGACCTACAATGAGCAGTTCTTC. The encoded protein is CSAPSSLTYNEQFF.

This chain joins TRBV5-1 and TRBJ2-3; 8 bases are a match to TRBD2. The CDR3 totals 14 residues. Germline CDR1 SGHRS, CDR2 YFSETQ. Trimming at V came to 3 bases and at J to 4 bases, leaving 4 bases not matched to a gene. The CDR3 coding sequence is TGCGCCAGCAGCTGGCGGGGGGAAGCAGATACGCAGTATTTT. It codes for CASSWRGEADTQYF.

The V gene is TRBV5-1, the J gene TRBJ1-6; TRBD1 agrees at 9 bases. V shed 4 bases and J 8 bases; nucleotides not matched to a gene: 4. There are 14 residues in the CDR3. Germline-derived CDR1 and CDR2 are SGHRS and YFSETQ. The CDR3 sequence: CASSPGQGYSPLHF. The CDR3 nucleotides read TGCGCCAGCAGCCCGGGACAGGGTTATTCACCCCTCCACTTT.

The CDR3 protein is CASGLSSTFGGAPYEQYF. In DNA, the CDR3 is TGTGCTAGTGGTTTGTCCTCAACATTCGGGGGGGCCCCCTACGAGCAGTACTTC. The chain links TRBV12-5 to TRBJ2-7; the match to TRBD2 covers 8 bases. CDR1 and CDR2 from the germline V gene are LGHNT and FRNRAP. J was trimmed by 2 bases and V by 2 bases; bases with no gene match: 14. This CDR3 has 18 residues.

The table lists this clonotype with many counts. The chain uses TRBV11-2 and TRBJ2-1; D remains unclear. Trimming cost V 1 base and J 10 bases, with 17 bases left between them. Per germline, CDR1 SGHAT and CDR2 FQNNGV. The CDR3 consists of 15 residues. In nucleotides, the CDR3 is TGTGCCAGCAGCTTAGCCAGAACGCTCCTAGGCGAGCAGTTCTTC. Amino acid sequence: CASSLARTLLGEQFF.